This T cell receptor beta chain was recorded in a study of T cells in narcolepsy. On the study more broadly: Donors had narcolepsy type 1 or type 2, or were healthy controls.

V dropped 3 bases and J dropped 3 bases, with 12 bases sitting between them. CDR3 size: 14 residues. The germline V gene has CDR1 SGHRS and CDR2 YFSETQ. TCRdb's table, derived via immunoSEQ multiplex PCR, lists solely in-frame clones and lacks some. Here the sample spans fewer than 40,000 clones, approximately 80% being singletons. Material: memory (CD45RA-) CD4+ T cells from blood. This clonotype was obtained from a human donor in good health. The J gene is TRBJ1-2, the V gene TRBV5-1; D is perhaps TRBD1 (5 bases). CDR3 amino acids: CASSSVIGDYGYTF. The CDR3 DNA reads TGCGCCAGCAGCTCCGTGATAGGGGACTATGGCTACACCTTC. The full variable domain, completed using reference TRBV5-1 and TRBJ1-2, is KAGVTQTPRYLIKTRGQQVTLSCSPISGHRSVSWYQQTPGQGLQFLFEYFSETQRNKGNFPGRFSGRQFSNSRSEMNVSTLELGDSALYLCASSSVIGDYGYTFGSGTRLTVV.